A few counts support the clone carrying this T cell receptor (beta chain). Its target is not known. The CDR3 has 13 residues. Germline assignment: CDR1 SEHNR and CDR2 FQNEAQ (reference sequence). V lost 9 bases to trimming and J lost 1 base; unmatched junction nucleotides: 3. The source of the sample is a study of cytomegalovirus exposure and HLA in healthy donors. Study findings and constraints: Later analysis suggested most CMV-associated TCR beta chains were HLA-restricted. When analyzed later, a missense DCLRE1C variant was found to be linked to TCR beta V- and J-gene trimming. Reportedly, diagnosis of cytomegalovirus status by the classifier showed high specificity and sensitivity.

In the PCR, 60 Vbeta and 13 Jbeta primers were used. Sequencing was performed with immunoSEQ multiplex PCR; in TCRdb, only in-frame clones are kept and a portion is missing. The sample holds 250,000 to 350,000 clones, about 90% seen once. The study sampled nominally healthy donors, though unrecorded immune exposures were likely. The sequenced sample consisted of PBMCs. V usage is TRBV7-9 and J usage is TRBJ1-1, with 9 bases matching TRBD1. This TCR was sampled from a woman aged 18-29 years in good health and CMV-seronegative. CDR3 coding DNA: TGTGCCAGTAGGGACAGGGAGAACACTGAAGCTTTCTTT. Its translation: CASRDRENTEAFF.